This T cell receptor beta chain was profiled in a study of identical twins. The study's findings and limits: Out-of-frame sharing of TCR alpha in monozygotic twins was underestimated by models. Conclusions were based on cross-sectional statistical analysis, without following the same donors.

In its sample, this clonotype was seen a few times. The target antigen is unknown. The donor group consisted entirely of healthy Caucasians. Germline V gene sequence: CDR1 LGHDT, CDR2 YNNKEL (reference sequence). V lost 3 bases and J lost 2; bases outside the gene matches: 4. CDR3 length equals 15 residues. Unique molecular identifiers were present on the cDNA, and a universal primer site came from template switching. MiXCR, applied by TCRdb to the 5' RACE reads, yields one record per CDR3 protein. The sample yields hundreds of thousands of distinct CDR3 sequences, 9% to 15% seen once. These data also featured in a second study, about yellow fever vaccine responses in identical twins.

This sequence was found in a young woman in good health. This chain uses TRBV3-1 with TRBJ2-7, with 10 bases that match TRBD1. Material for sequencing was CD8+ T cells sorted from blood. In DNA form, the CDR3 reads TGTGCCAGCAGCCATCCGGGACAGGGGACCTACGAGCAGTACTTC. It specifies CASSHPGQGTYEQYF.